This is a list of T cell receptor beta chains from one sample in a study of T cell repertoires in cytomegalovirus infection. A single record per CDR3 protein comes from TCRdb applying MiXCR to the reads. The data contain hundreds of thousands of distinct CDR3 sequences, 25% to 30% of them singletons. Antigen specificity for these receptors is unknown. Sequencing was performed on cultured PBMCs, taken from culture after CMV antigen stimulation. These receptors all come from a human donor in good health (CMV status not recorded). Some clones in this sample may be carry-over from other donors' samples. CDR3s include the opening cysteine and the closing phenylalanine or tryptophan. A D gene is named only where the DNA matches it firmly. A row's size may be missing; if present it is once, few, many or a size class.

v_gene,abundance,d_gene,j_gene,CDR3aa,CDR3nt
TRBV12-3/TRBV12-4,-,TRBD1,TRBJ1-2,CASSRTGHYGYTF,TGTGCCAGCAGTCGGACAGGACACTATGGCTACACCTTC
TRBV2,few,TRBD1,TRBJ1-5,CASSEAEWRTGAAYSNQPQHF,TGTGCCAGCAGTGAAGCAGAGTGGAGGACAGGGGCGGCTTATAGCAATCAGCCCCAGCATTTT
TRBV20-1,-,TRBD2,TRBJ2-1,CSAREGLAGGSNEQFF,TGCAGTGCTAGAGAGGGACTAGCGGGAGGTTCCAATGAGCAGTTCTTC
TRBV28,few,TRBD2,TRBJ2-7,CASSWGATSGRVSYEQYF,TGTGCCAGCAGTTGGGGAGCGACTAGCGGGAGGGTTTCCTACGAGCAGTACTTC
TRBV7-6,-,-,TRBJ2-1,CASSLGAGNNEQFF,TGTGCCAGCAGCTTAGGAGCGGGCAACAATGAGCAGTTCTTC
TRBV7-3,-,TRBD1,TRBJ1-2,CASSLPFRQGDYGYTF,TGTGCCAGCAGCTTACCCTTCCGACAGGGGGACTATGGCTACACCTTC
TRBV6-2/TRBV6-3,few,-,TRBJ1-2,CASRTFLRSDYGYTF,TGTGCCAGCAGGACCTTCCTGCGCAGTGACTATGGCTACACCTTC
TRBV19,-,TRBD1,TRBJ2-1,CASSMTGGVGYNEQFF,TGTGCCAGTAGTATGACAGGGGGCGTTGGCTACAATGAGCAGTTCTTC
TRBV27,few,TRBD1,TRBJ2-1,CASSPGTGLTNEQFF,TGTGCCAGCAGTCCTGGGACAGGGCTAACAAATGAGCAGTTCTTC
TRBV3-1,-,TRBD1,TRBJ1-1,CASSPPPVGTGGIGTEAFF,TGTGCCAGCAGCCCACCACCTGTGGGGACAGGGGGTATAGGCACTGAAGCTTTCTTT
TRBV20-1,-,-,TRBJ2-5,CSAGGGGGRETQYF,TGCAGTGCTGGAGGGGGAGGGGGGCGTGAGACCCAGTACTTC
TRBV7-3,-,TRBD2,TRBJ2-5,CASSLRRGNQETQYF,TGTGCCAGCAGCTTAAGGCGGGGGAACCAAGAGACCCAGTACTTC
TRBV7-3,few,TRBD2,TRBJ2-1,CASSLGAGGGYEQFF,TGTGCCAGCAGCTTAGGGGCGGGAGGGGGCTATGAGCAGTTCTTC
TRBV7-9,few,-,TRBJ2-7,CASSPWDEEDRASYEQYF,TGTGCCAGCAGCCCCTGGGACGAGGAAGATCGGGCCTCCTACGAGCAGTACTTC
TRBV19,-,TRBD2,TRBJ2-5,CASRGREILQETQYF,TGTGCCAGTCGAGGGCGGGAGATACTCCAAGAGACCCAGTACTTC
TRBV7-3,few,TRBD2,TRBJ2-1,CASSSSGDEQFF,TGTGCCAGCAGCTCTAGCGGGGATGAGCAGTTCTTC
TRBV24-1,-,TRBD1,TRBJ1-2,CATSDGDRERGYGYTF,TGTGCCACCAGTGACGGGGACAGGGAACGAGGCTATGGCTACACCTTC
TRBV19,-,TRBD1,TRBJ2-1,CASSTDRAPYNEQFF,TGTGCCAGTAGTACCGACAGGGCCCCGTACAATGAGCAGTTCTTC
TRBV20-1,-,-,TRBJ2-1,CSTLLLSSYNEQFF,TGCAGTACGCTACTGTTGAGCTCCTACAATGAGCAGTTCTTC
TRBV10-3,-,TRBD2,TRBJ2-1,CAIKTSGHNEQFF,TGTGCCATCAAGACTAGCGGACACAATGAGCAGTTCTTC
TRBV24-1,once,-,TRBJ2-2,CATSDSDRPNTGELFF,TGTGCCACCAGTGATTCGGACCGACCGAACACCGGGGAGCTGTTTTTT
TRBV4-1,-,-,TRBJ1-6,CASSQGRGLRDNSPLHF,TGCGCCAGCAGCCAAGGGCGGGGGCTAAGGGATAATTCACCCCTCCACTTT
TRBV5-8,many,-,TRBJ2-3,CASSLALTADTDTQYF,TGTGCCAGCAGCTTGGCCCTGACAGCGGACACAGATACGCAGTATTTT
TRBV7-6,-,TRBD1,TRBJ2-7,CASSLGSTGTGSYEQYF,TGTGCCAGCAGCTTAGGGTCCACGGGGACAGGGTCCTACGAGCAGTACTTC
TRBV27,-,-,TRBJ2-1,CASHERNEQFF,TGTGCCAGCCACGAACGAAATGAGCAGTTCTTC
TRBV3-1,few,-,TRBJ2-7,CASGNYEQYF,TGTGCCTCCGGAAACTACGAGCAGTACTTC
TRBV12-3/TRBV12-4,-,-,TRBJ1-2,CASSATQGTDYGYTF,TGTGCCAGCAGCGCTACGCAGGGGACCGACTATGGCTACACCTTC
TRBV6-1,-,-,TRBJ1-5,CASSEVPTQPQHF,TGTGCCAGCAGTGAAGTTCCCACTCAGCCCCAGCATTTT
TRBV5-5,few,-,TRBJ1-6,CASSLAGSAYNSPLHF,TGTGCCAGCAGCTTGGCCGGCAGCGCCTATAATTCACCCCTCCACTTT
TRBV7-2,-,-,TRBJ1-2,CASSLSVTTRDYGYTF,TGTGCCAGCAGCTTAAGTGTGACCACCCGGGACTATGGCTACACCTTC
TRBV10-3,-,TRBD1,TRBJ2-7,CAISQGATYEQYF,TGTGCCATCAGTCAGGGGGCCACGTACGAGCAGTACTTC